One and the same sample provided the 16 T cell receptor beta chains below, sequenced in a study of T cell responses to AZD1222 COVID-19 vaccine. Clones were sequenced by immunoSEQ multiplex PCR, and TCRdb holds only the in-frame ones, with some missing. The sample holds about 89,000 clones; 70% to 90% are singletons and the top ten take 5% to 6%. Here the sequenced sample was peripheral blood, taken 28 days after the second AZD1222 dose. Source of these receptors: an adult who received the AZD1222 COVID-19 vaccine.

The J gene is TRBJ1-5, the V gene TRBV28; possibly TRBD1 for D (6 bases). CDR1 and CDR2 from the germline V gene are MDHEN and SYDVKM. This CDR3 spans 15 amino acids. The V end lost 6 bases, the J end lost 2 bases, and 14 bases lay between the germline ends. In DNA, the CDR3 is TGTGCCAGCAGGAACAGGGCGCGGGGCAATCAGCCCCAGCATTTT. This gives the protein CASRNRARGNQPQHF.

In its sample, this clone was seen once. The genes are TRBV28 and TRBJ2-3; 9 bases match TRBD1. This CDR3 has 16 amino acids. CDR1 is MDHEN and CDR2 is SYDVKM in the germline V gene. J lost 5 bases, V lost 5 bases, and 11 bases had no gene match. CDR3 amino acids: CASSPKQGATGDTQYF. The CDR3, as DNA: TGTGCCAGCAGTCCAAAACAGGGGGCTACGGGAGATACGCAGTATTTT.

The chain uses TRBV18 and TRBJ1-4; 7 bases map to TRBD1. CDR1 KGHSH and CDR2 LQKENI come from the germline V gene. This CDR3 region has 14 residues. With 1 base clipped from V and 8 bases from J, the junction kept 4 bases outside the gene matches. The DNA for the CDR3 is TGTGCCAGCTCACCACAGGGGGCGCACGAAAAACTGTTTTTT. Its translation is CASSPQGAHEKLFF.

Only a few counts were recorded for this clone. V and J are TRBV7-8 and TRBJ2-7; no reliable D call. The germline V gene encodes CDR1 SGHVS and CDR2 FQNEAQ. This CDR3 is built from 12 residues. V dropped 5 bases and J dropped 2 bases, with 7 bases sitting between them. The CDR3 region has the DNA TGTGCCAGCAGCAATGCACCCTACGAGCAGTACTTC. Its translation: CASSNAPYEQYF.

V is TRBV11-3 and J is TRBJ2-1, with D perhaps matching TRBD2 (5 bases). Trimming took 4 bases from V and 10 from J, leaving 14 bases between them. Germline lookup yields CDR1 SGHNT and CDR2 YENEEA. The CDR3 covers 13 residues. CDR3 region: CASSSRSGSEQFF. The CDR3 DNA sequence: TGTGCCAGCAGCTCTCGATCGGGGAGCGAGCAGTTCTTC.

V usage is TRBV13 and J usage is TRBJ2-7; 10 nucleotides align to TRBD1. Trimming cost V 5 bases and J 7 bases; bases outside gene matches: 8. Germline CDR1 PRHDT, CDR2 FYEKMQ (reference sequence). The CDR3 spans 14 residues. As DNA, the CDR3 is TGTGCCAGCAGCGCGGGACAGGGGACACGAGAGCAGTACTTC. Its protein product is CASSAGQGTREQYF.

V is TRBV7-9 and J is TRBJ1-1; 8 positions match TRBD1. Trimming cost V 5 bases and J 10 bases; bases outside gene matches: 12. Germline assignment: CDR1 SEHNR and CDR2 FQNEAQ (reference sequence). CDR3 length: 14 amino acids. CDR3 region: CASSRGEGQGGAFF. CDR3 sequence (DNA): TGTGCCAGCAGCCGAGGGGAAGGACAGGGAGGAGCTTTCTTT. The full variable domain, with the rest looked up from reference TRBV7-9 and TRBJ1-1, is DTGVSQNPRHKITKRGQNVTFRCDPISEHNRLYWYRQTLGQGPEFLTYFQNEAQLEKSRLLSDRFSAERPKGSFSTLEIQRTEQGDSAMYLCASSRGEGQGGAFFGQGTRLTVV.

Note on this clone: Other nucleotide sequences in the sample specify the same CDR3. The chain couples TRBV12-3 or TRBV12-4 to TRBJ1-2, with a tentative D call TRBD1 (6 bases). The CDR3 is 12 residues long. The germline V and J ends were trimmed by 5 bases and 4 bases, with 8 bases remaining between them. CDR3 coding DNA: TGTGCCAGCAGTCCAGGGGCCTATGGCTACACCTTC. Translation gives CASSPGAYGYTF.

By sample fraction, this clone is medium-sized. This chain links TRBV2 with TRBJ1-2, with a possible D match to TRBD1 (6 bases). Deletions cut 6 bases from V and 0 bases from J, with 17 bases between. The V gene's germline CDR1 is SNHLY and CDR2 FYNNEI. The CDR3 consists of 16 residues. The CDR3 protein is CASRERSDSPNYGYTF. The CDR3 coding sequence is TGTGCCAGCAGGGAAAGATCGGACAGTCCTAACTATGGCTACACCTTC.

The V gene is TRBV14, the J gene TRBJ1-1; D uncertain. The V gene lost 3 bases and the J gene lost 1 base, with 6 bases spanning the gap. The CDR3 runs 13 residues. The germline CDR1 and CDR2 sequences are SGHDN and FVKESK. CDR3 bases: TGTGCCAGCAGCCATCAGACGAACACTGAAGCTTTCTTT. This codes for CASSHQTNTEAFF. Full variable domain (missing parts from reference TRBV14 and TRBJ1-1): EAGVTQFPSHSVIEKGQTVTLRCDPISGHDNLYWYRRVMGKEIKFLLHFVKESKQDESGMPNNRFLAERTGGTYSTLKVQPAELEDSGVYFCASSHQTNTEAFFGQGTRLTVV.

The V call is TRBV5-1, the J call TRBJ1-2; TRBD1 might be the D (5 bases). This CDR3 has 14 residues. The germline gives CDR1 SGHRS, CDR2 YFSETQ. V dropped 4 bases and J dropped 6 bases, with 16 bases sitting between them. The CDR3, as DNA: TGCGCCAGCAGCGAACGGGGTCGGGACGATGGCTACACCTTC. Encoded protein: CASSERGRDDGYTF.

This clone has just a few counts. V usage is TRBV2 and J usage is TRBJ2-3, with TRBD1 matching over 7 bases. V was pared by 6 bases and J by 1 base, with 7 bases of the junction left unmatched. CDR1 is SNHLY and CDR2 is FYNNEI in the germline V gene. The CDR3 extends over 15 amino acids. The CDR3 sequence: CASSARQGGTDTQYF. The DNA of the CDR3 is TGTGCCAGCAGCGCCCGGCAGGGGGGCACAGATACGCAGTATTTT.

V usage is TRBV6-6 and J usage is TRBJ1-5, with TRBD1 matching 9 bases. The V segment lost 0 bases and the J segment 3 bases; nucleotides outside the gene matches: 3. Germline CDR1 and CDR2: MNHNY and SVGAGI (reference sequence). CDR3 size: 16 residues. The CDR3 protein is CASSYSGQGNNQPQHF. For the CDR3, the DNA is TGTGCCAGCAGTTACTCCGGACAGGGGAACAATCAGCCCCAGCATTTT.

A word on this clone: Its ends do not fully match the called genes, so a read error is possible. The chain recombines TRBV7-7 with TRBJ2-2; 9 bases map to TRBD1. The germline V gene encodes CDR1 SSHAT and CDR2 FNYEAQ (reference sequence). CDR3 size: 15 residues. The CDR3 protein is CASSPGGDRAGELFF. CDR3 bases: TGTGCTAGCAGCCCAGGGGGGGACAGGGCCGGGGAGCTGTTTTTT. The whole variable domain, filled in from reference TRBV7-7 and TRBJ2-2, reads GAGVSQSPRYKVTKRGQDVTLRCDPISSHATLYWYQQALGQGPEFLTYFNYEAQPDKSGLPSDRFSAERPEGSISTLTIQRTEQRDSAMYRCASSPGGDRAGELFFGEGSRLTVL.

This chain joins TRBV28 and TRBJ2-3; tentatively, D is TRBD2 (6 bases). Germline values: CDR1 MDHEN, CDR2 SYDVKM. Trimming cost V 5 bases and J 1 base, with 10 bases left between them. The CDR3 is 14 residues long. This chain's CDR3 is CASSAPGGTDTQYF. In DNA form, the CDR3 reads TGTGCCAGCAGTGCCCCGGGGGGCACAGATACGCAGTATTTT.

With regard to this clone: A much larger clone sits a single nucleotide away, making a read error possible. The same CDR3 can be traced to other DNA sequences in this sample. This sequence joins TRBV19 and TRBJ1-1; D remains unclear. Trimming stripped 8 bases from V and 3 bases from J, with 7 bases between. The CDR3 sequence is 11 residues long. CDR1 LNHDA and CDR2 SQIVND come from the germline V gene (reference sequence). In nucleotides, the CDR3 is TGTGCCAGTCCGGGGTACACTGAAGCTTTCTTT. It codes for CASPGYTEAFF. Variable domain in full (rest from reference TRBV19 and TRBJ1-1): DGGITQSPKYLFRKEGQNVTLSCEQNLNHDAMYWYRQDPGQGLRLIYYSQIVNDFQKGDIAEGYSVSREKKESFPLTVTSAQKNPTAFYLCASPGYTEAFFGQGTRLTVV.